This record covers a single T cell receptor (beta chain). Amplification used 60 Vbeta primers and 13 Jbeta primers. Measured with immunoSEQ multiplex PCR; TCRdb has only the in-frame clones, and not every one. The table records under 150,000 clones, about three quarters of them present only once. The sample comes from a study of cytomegalovirus exposure and HLA in healthy donors. The germline gives CDR1 WSHSY, CDR2 SAAADI. Trimming left V 0 bases short and J 2 bases short, with 7 bases between. The CDR3 contains 14 residues. These donors, healthy bone marrow donors, were studied. At the time of sampling, donors were nominally healthy, though unrecorded immune exposures were likely.

The sequencing input was PBMCs. The chain couples TRBV10-2 to TRBJ2-5; D call uncertain. The sequence was obtained from a woman between 18 and 29 years old in good health and CMV-seronegative. CDR3 sequence (DNA): TGCGCCAGCAGTGAGTCCCACTTTCAAGAGACCCAGTACTTC. Its translation: CASSESHFQETQYF.